The 18 T cell receptor beta chains reported below all come from one sample, sequenced in a study of beta chain features in type 1 diabetes. Study outcomes and limitations: Type 1 diabetes patients had moderately but significantly shorter TCRB CDR3s in all four CD4+ subsets.

The antigens these receptors bind are not known. What was sequenced were expressed TCRB transcripts, since all of the isolated RNA had been reverse transcribed. The protocol was immunoSEQ multiplex PCR, while the TCRdb copy is restricted to in-frame clones and leaves out a portion. The sample consists of hundreds of thousands of clones, about 11% of them appearing once. Sequenced material: naive CD4+ T cells from blood. Receptors originate from a man aged 25 to 40 with type 1 diabetes.

The table lists this clone with a few counts. This chain links TRBV30 with TRBJ1-3; the D is unclear. The germline V gene has CDR1 GTSNPN and CDR2 SVGIG (reference sequence). CDR3 length equals 16 residues. Trimming took 3 bases from V and 0 from J, leaving 15 bases between them. The CDR3 sequence: CAWSDCQSISGNTIYF. The CDR3 DNA reads TGTGCCTGGAGCGATTGCCAGTCGATCTCTGGAAACACCATATATTTT.

This clone has a handful of counts. The V gene is TRBV19, the J gene TRBJ2-1, with a tentative D call TRBD2 (5 bases). The germline V gene encodes CDR1 LNHDA and CDR2 SQIVND (reference sequence). Trimming stripped 4 bases from V and 4 bases from J, with 11 bases between. This CDR3 is 14 amino acids long. CDR3 nucleotides: TGTGCCAGTAGTAGAACTAGACCATACAATGAGCAGTTCTTC. It specifies CASSRTRPYNEQFF.

The chain combines TRBV28 with TRBJ2-7; TRBD1 matches at 7 bases. This CDR3 spans 11 amino acids. CDR1 is MDHEN, CDR2 SYDVKM, per germline. J was trimmed by 12 bases and V by 5 bases; bases with no gene match: 7. The CDR3 DNA reads as TGTGCCAGCAGTCCCCGGACAGGCCGGTACTTC. This codes for CASSPRTGRYF.

This clone occurred a few times. The chain is built from TRBV30 and TRBJ1-2, with D possibly being TRBD1 (5 bases). CDR1 is GTSNPN and CDR2 is SVGIG in the germline V gene (reference sequence). The CDR3 runs to 13 residues. V lost 3 bases, J lost 3 bases, and 11 bases lay in between. CDR3 bases: TGTGCCTGGAGGGGAGGGGCTGACTATGGCTACACCTTC. Its protein product is CAWRGGADYGYTF.

V and J are TRBV7-9 and TRBJ1-1, with D tentatively TRBD1 (5 bases). CDR3 length: 13 amino acids. Trimming cost V 3 bases and J 5 bases, with 10 bases left between them. Germline loops: CDR1 SEHNR, CDR2 FQNEAQ (reference sequence). The CDR3 DNA sequence: TGTGCCAGCAGCTTGTGGGGGGGAACTGAAGCTTTCTTT. It translates to CASSLWGGTEAFF.

The chain employs TRBV9 and TRBJ2-2, with TRBD2 as a possible D gene (6 bases). CDR3 size: 15 residues. The V and J ends lost 0 bases and 7 bases respectively, with 13 bases between them. CDR1 and CDR2 from the germline V gene are SGDLS and YYNGEE. The CDR3 is CASSVVGGSVGELFF. Here the CDR3 DNA reads TGTGCCAGCAGCGTAGTTGGAGGGAGTGTCGGGGAGCTGTTTTTT.

This clone occurred a few times. This chain joins TRBV2 and TRBJ2-5, with 9 positions matching TRBD1. This CDR3 has 16 residues. The junction had 7 bases not matched to a gene; V was cut back by 2 bases and J by 3 bases. CDR1 is SNHLY, CDR2 FYNNEI, per germline. Here the CDR3 reads CASSELPQGAKETQYF. CDR3 bases: TGTGCCAGCAGTGAACTCCCACAGGGGGCTAAAGAGACCCAGTACTTC.

There are a few counts of this clone. V gene TRBV5-4 combines with J gene TRBJ2-1, with TRBD1 matching over 9 bases. V shed 4 bases and J 6 bases; nucleotides not matched to a gene: 5. Germline V gives CDR1 SGHNT, CDR2 YYREEE (reference sequence). The CDR3 contains 14 residues. The CDR3 DNA reads TGTGCCAGCAGCGGCCGGGACAGGGCCAATGAGCAGTTCTTC. It specifies CASSGRDRANEQFF.

The chain links TRBV11-3 to TRBJ2-2; D is perhaps TRBD1 (6 bases). CDR3 size: 12 residues. Germline loops: CDR1 SGHNT, CDR2 YENEEA. Trimming took off 4 bases at V and 9 bases at J, with 9 bases between the two ends. In DNA, the CDR3 is TGTGCCAGCAGCTCTGGGGGCCGGGAGCTGTTTTTT. Protein sequence: CASSSGGRELFF.

CDR3 DNA: TGTGCCAGCTCACGTACGGACTCCCAGTACTTC. Its protein product is CASSRTDSQYF. The rearrangement joins TRBV18 to TRBJ2-5; D may be TRBD2 (5 bases). CDR3 length equals 11 residues. V lost 4 bases to trimming and J lost 9 bases, with 9 bases between them. In germline, CDR1 is KGHSH, CDR2 LQKENI.

This clone was counted a few times. The chain employs TRBV28 and TRBJ1-2; 7 bases agree with TRBD1. V gave up 6 bases and J gave up 14 bases; unmatched junction bases: 18. The germline gives CDR1 MDHEN, CDR2 SYDVKM. The CDR3 is 14 amino acids. CDR3 amino acids: CASRPSFRDSSNTF. The DNA of the CDR3 is TGTGCCAGCAGACCCTCGTTCCGGGACAGTTCGAATACCTTC.

CDR3 DNA: TGTGCCAGCAGCGAACAGTACGAGCAGTACTTC. Encoded protein: CASSEQYEQYF. The chain is built from TRBV7-9 and TRBJ2-7; no clear D. The CDR3 contains 11 residues. Trimming pared 5 bases from V and 4 bases from J, leaving 6 bases between. The germline CDR1 and CDR2 sequences are SEHNR and FQNEAQ (reference sequence).

The chain recombines TRBV5-4 with TRBJ1-1; D might be TRBD1 (5 bases). This CDR3 region has 13 residues. Germline CDR1 reads SGHNT; CDR2 reads YYREEE (reference sequence). The V gene lost 4 bases and the J gene lost 8 bases, with 15 bases spanning the gap. In DNA, the CDR3 is TGTGCCAGCAGCCCGGCCAGTCGGGGGGAAGCTTTCTTT. Translation gives CASSPASRGEAFF. Full variable domain (missing parts from reference TRBV5-4 and TRBJ1-1): ETGVTQSPTHLIKTRGQQVTLRCSSQSGHNTVSWYQQALGQGPQFIFQYYREEENGRGNFPPRFSGLQFPNYSSELNVNALELDDSALYLCASSPASRGEAFFGQGTRLTVV.

This clone appeared a single time. This CDR3 reads CASSTMGGQETQYF. In DNA form, the CDR3 reads TGTGCCAGCAGCACCATGGGGGGCCAAGAGACCCAGTACTTC. V usage is TRBV7-2 and J usage is TRBJ2-5; perhaps TRBD2 as D (6 bases). This CDR3 is built from 14 residues. The V end lost 5 bases, the J end lost 1 base, and 11 bases lay between the germline ends. Germline-derived CDR1 and CDR2 are SGHTA and FQGNSA.

The rearrangement links TRBV7-2 to TRBJ1-1, with 8 bases that match TRBD1. Per germline, CDR1 SGHTA and CDR2 FQGNSA. After removal of 5 bases from V and 4 bases from J, the junction contained 6 bases not matched to a gene. CDR3 length: 14 amino acids. The DNA for the CDR3 is TGTGCCAGCAGCGTATTCAGGGGGCTCACTGAAGCTTTCTTT. It encodes CASSVFRGLTEAFF.

This clone was seen a few times. The chain is built from TRBV5-1 and TRBJ1-4; TRBD1 might be the D (6 bases). Trimming took 2 bases from V and 7 from J, leaving 9 bases between them. The length of the CDR3 is 13 residues. CDR1 and CDR2 from the germline V gene are SGHRS and YFSETQ. The CDR3 reads CASSFTGPEKLFF. For the CDR3, the DNA is TGCGCCAGCAGCTTCACAGGGCCTGAAAAACTGTTTTTT.

V and J are TRBV5-1 and TRBJ2-5, with D maybe TRBD2 (6 bases). The CDR3 runs 14 residues. V lost 4 bases and J lost 5, with 15 bases in between. Germline V gene lookup returns CDR1 SGHRS and CDR2 YFSETQ. The CDR3 DNA reads as TGCGCCAGCAGCCCCCTTGCGGGGCCGGAGACCCAGTACTTC. Protein product: CASSPLAGPETQYF.

This clone appeared a few times. This chain connects TRBV6-5 to TRBJ1-1; a possible D gene is TRBD1 (6 bases). V was cut by 6 bases and J by 7 bases, with 9 bases left in between. Per germline, CDR1 MNHEY and CDR2 SVGAGI. CDR3 length equals 11 residues. CDR3 in amino acids: CASREDSEAFF. Written as DNA, the CDR3 is TGTGCCAGCAGAGAGGACAGTGAAGCTTTCTTT.